What follows is one TCR beta chain and its context. This receptor's antigen is unknown. No base quality information exists; no much larger clone differs at one position. The CDR3 runs 14 amino acids, cysteine and phenylalanine included. Just CDR3 DNA is preserved here, 42 bases in frame from base 1. CDR1 MGHRA and CDR2 YSYEKL were looked up in the germline V gene. V trim: 3 bases; J trim: 1 base; unmatched bases: 0. CD4+ and CD8+ cells were isolated by positive magnetic bead selection on an AutoMACS, and purity was checked by flow cytometry. Initial screening for clonal expansions relied on flow cytometry with a TCR V beta antibody panel, after which sorted CD8+ fractions underwent TCRB deep sequencing for characterization. Isolation of peripheral blood mononuclear cells was done through Ficoll-Paque PLUS density gradient separation. DNA from CD4-enriched, CD8-enriched or PBMC samples was extracted using Nucleospin Tissue or Tissue XS kits and then quantified on a Qubit 2.0 fluorometer.

The data were obtained in a study of somatic mutations in cytotoxic T cells in rheumatoid arthritis (dated by TCRdb to about 2017). For the study in its entirety: Patient peripheral blood (less than 32 ml EDTA) was drawn right after diagnosis and before any treatment started. Some T-cell populations stained with V beta antibodies were sorted by flow on a FACSAria II or Sony SH800 to nearly 100% purity, with sorted V beta1+ cells additionally subjected to TCRB sequencing. Whether expanded CD8+ T-cell clones in untreated, newly diagnosed rheumatoid arthritis carry somatic mutations was the study question, and clonality was characterized with TCRB deep sequencing. A total of around 60 rheumatoid arthritis patients and about 21 healthy controls underwent TCRB deep sequencing. Patients and controls did not essentially differ in median age, which was nearly identical between the groups.

Sequencing of TCRB CDR3 was done on genomic DNA with the immunoSEQ assay. Regarding the original processing steps: When patient CD8+ clones exceeding 1% were checked against published virus-specific TCRB sequences, only a few matched. Analyses were restricted to productive TCRB rearrangements. Clonality was expressed as a Shannon entropy-based productive clonality index, with each clone defined by a unique TCRB CDR3 sequence. Repertoire overlap between two samples was calculated from the template counts of each clone relative to total templates per sample. A correlation with a Spearman r of roughly 0.61 was found between V-gene usage by flow cytometry and V-gene usage by TCRB sequencing. TCRdb re-hosts the immuneACCESS table, in-frame sequences only. Its copies lack some clones; in the studies checked, an unresolved V gene accounts for under half of them, and the cause for the rest is not known. Clone size and the V and J calls come from that table; the DNA yielded D and trimming. This sample gives roughly 32,000 clones in total; 82% of them show up just once. The ten largest make up 7.5% to 10% of the sample.

What the research found in general, with its limitations: An increase of CD8+ clonality with age was seen in patients (Spearman r of about 0.45) but not in healthy controls. The expanded CD8+ clones had unknown antigen targets, and not appearing in virus-specific databases did not rule out that they were virus-specific. CD8+ T-cell clonality did not differ significantly between rheumatoid arthritis patients and age-matched healthy controls. The largest CD8+ clone made up more than 20% of CD8+ cells in about an eighth of the 65 patients, and blood and synovial fluid shared several identical CD8+ TCRB sequences. The finding that TRBV07 was slightly underrepresented in patients was left unadjusted for multiple comparisons.

This TCR was recovered from an adult with rheumatoid arthritis. The chain employs TRBV4-1 and TRBJ2-5; 9 nucleotides in the junction match TRBD2. Sequencing was performed on CD8+ T cells sorted from blood. Read as DNA, the sequence is TGCGCCAGCAGCCAGGGACTAGCCCAAGAGACCCAGTACTTC. Its protein reads: CASSQGLAQETQYF.